The source of this T cell receptor (beta chain) is a study of CD8 T cells in ankylosing spondylitis. Scientists made TCR beta libraries using quantitative 5'-RACE with molecular barcodes. TCRdb itself ran the 5' RACE reads through MiXCR, one entry per CDR3 protein. The sample lists around 130,000 distinct CDR3 sequences, more than 6.5% occurring once. The V gene lost 5 bases and the J gene lost 4 bases, with 12 bases spanning the gap. The germline gives CDR1 MGHDK, CDR2 SYGVNS. This CDR3 has 13 residues. This clonotype was observed many times. The V gene is TRBV25-1, the J gene TRBJ2-7; unclear D gene. This receptor was obtained from a male donor with ankylosing spondylitis or in good health (not recorded which). Sequences were obtained from blood, either unsorted or a sorted T cell fraction (not recorded which). The CDR3 DNA sequence: TGTGCCAGCAGTCTGAGCGCGCGGTACGAGCAGTACTTC. Encoded protein: CASSLSARYEQYF.